The 16 T cell receptor beta chains below were found in one sample sequenced in a study of cytomegalovirus exposure and HLA in healthy donors (dated by TCRdb to the late 2010s). The receptor library was made with the immunoSEQ multiplex PCR assay. The multiplex PCR relied on a mix of 60 forward primers for TCR Vbeta segments and 13 reverse primers for TCR Jbeta segments. TCRdb obtained this table from immuneACCESS and retained in-frame rearrangements with V and J assigned. These tables miss some clones; where compared with another copy, unresolved V genes account for less than half of the shortfall, and the remainder is unexplained. The sample data list 150,000 to 170,000 clones, and around 80% of these were observed just once. The ten biggest clones cover 5.6% of the sample. Sequencing used PBMCs. These receptors all stem from a woman aged 40 to 55 in good health and CMV-seropositive.

The chain employs TRBV2 and TRBJ2-3, with 9 bases lining up with TRBD1. V was clipped by 7 bases and J by 4 bases; unmatched bases: 9. CDR1 and CDR2 from the germline V gene are SNHLY and FYNNEI. This CDR3 has 15 amino acids. CDR3 nucleotides: TGTGCCAGCACCCAGAAGGGACAGGGAGCAGATACGCAGTATTTT. This encodes CASTQKGQGADTQYF.

The gene calls are TRBV4-1 and TRBJ2-3; TRBD1 agrees at 8 bases. CDR1 and CDR2 from the germline V gene are MGHRA and YSYEKL. V gave up 0 bases and J gave up 0 bases; unmatched junction bases: 5. The CDR3 contains 17 residues. CDR3 sequence (DNA): TGCGCCAGCAGCCAAGACCCTGGACAGGGTAGCACAGATACGCAGTATTTT. This encodes CASSQDPGQGSTDTQYF.

CDR3 amino acids: CASSLGIGAGGSYEQYF. CDR3 in DNA: TGTGCCAGCAGCTTAGGGATCGGGGCGGGAGGTTCCTACGAGCAGTACTTC. The genes are TRBV7-9 and TRBJ2-7; TRBD2 aligns across 8 bases. The CDR3 contains 17 residues. V shed 1 base and J 1 base; nucleotides not matched to a gene: 9. Germline loops: CDR1 SEHNR, CDR2 FQNEAQ (reference sequence).

This CDR3 reads CAWSRVGSEYNQPQHF. For the CDR3, the DNA is TGTGCCTGGAGCAGGGTAGGCTCTGAGTACAATCAGCCCCAGCATTTT. The chain employs TRBV30 and TRBJ1-5; a possible D gene is TRBD1 (5 bases). Germline CDR1 is GTSNPN and CDR2 is SVGIG (reference sequence). With 3 bases removed from V and 3 bases from J, the gap between germline ends came to 18 bases. The CDR3 loop spans 16 amino acids.

This clone was detected only once. The V gene is TRBV7-3, the J gene TRBJ2-1, with 8 bases identical to TRBD2. The germline V gene has CDR1 SGHTA and CDR2 FQGTGA. There are 16 residues in the CDR3. The junction had 4 bases not matched to a gene; V was cut back by 0 bases and J by 3 bases. The CDR3 protein is CASSLTAGGRYNEQFF. Written as DNA, the CDR3 is TGTGCCAGCAGCTTAACGGCGGGAGGCCGCTACAATGAGCAGTTCTTC. Complete variable domain (other parts from reference TRBV7-3 and TRBJ2-1): GAGVSQTPSNKVTEKGKYVELRCDPISGHTALYWYRQSLGQGPEFLIYFQGTGAADDSGLPNDRFFAVRPEGSVSTLKIQRTERGDSAVYLCASSLTAGGRYNEQFFGPGTRLTVL.

This clone was observed once. The chain combines TRBV5-6 with TRBJ2-5, with D unclear. Trimming removed 2 bases at V and 5 bases at J, with 7 bases between. Germline V lookup: CDR1 SGHDT, CDR2 YYEEEE. There are 12 residues in the CDR3. The CDR3 DNA sequence: TGTGCCAGCAGCTTAGGAGAGGAGACCCAGTACTTC. It codes for CASSLGEETQYF.

This chain uses TRBV27 with TRBJ2-7; 7 bases align to TRBD2. This CDR3 contains 14 residues. Trimming removed 8 bases from V and 3 bases from J; junction bases left unmatched: 10. In germline, CDR1 is MNHEY, CDR2 SMNVEV (reference sequence). CDR3 sequence: CASRQASGSYEQYF. The CDR3 region has the DNA TGTGCCAGCCGCCAGGCTAGCGGCAGCTACGAGCAGTACTTC.

In the case of this clone: The same CDR3 can be traced to other DNA sequences in this sample. The rearrangement links TRBV30 to TRBJ2-1; 13 nucleotides match TRBD2. Unmatched junction bases numbered 19, after V lost 0 bases and J lost 8 bases. The V gene's germline CDR1 is GTSNPN and CDR2 SVGIG (reference sequence). This CDR3 spans 20 amino acids. The CDR3 sequence: CAWSVRPHWLLAGGVDEQFF. The CDR3 DNA is TGTGCCTGGAGTGTACGACCCCATTGGTTACTAGCGGGAGGGGTCGATGAGCAGTTCTTC. The full variable domain, rest sourced from reference TRBV30 and TRBJ2-1, is SQTIHQWPATLVQPVGSPLSLECTVEGTSNPNLYWYRQAAGRGLQLLFYSVGIGQISSEVPQNLSASRPQDRQFILSSKKLLLSDSGFYLCAWSVRPHWLLAGGVDEQFFGPGTRLTVL.

The CDR3 reads CASRRQGTSTDTQYF. CDR3 nucleotide sequence: TGTGCCAGCAGGCGACAGGGGACTAGCACAGATACGCAGTATTTT. The V gene is TRBV2, the J gene TRBJ2-3; 8 bases match TRBD1. V dropped 6 bases and J dropped 0; count of bases not matched to a gene: 5. The CDR3 consists of 15 residues. CDR1 and CDR2 from the germline V gene are SNHLY and FYNNEI.

J is TRBJ1-1 and V is TRBV2, with no clear D. The CDR3 has 15 residues. Germline CDR1 is SNHLY and CDR2 is FYNNEI. V was pared by 1 base and J by 1 base, with 10 bases between. The CDR3 DNA reads TGTGCCAGCAGTGAAGTCTGGCAGTCGAACACTGAAGCTTTCTTT. This encodes CASSEVWQSNTEAFF.

Regarding this clone: In the same sample, other DNA sequences code for this CDR3. V usage is TRBV5-1 and J usage is TRBJ2-7; 7 nucleotides align to TRBD1. The length of the CDR3 is 12 residues. Germline loops: CDR1 SGHRS, CDR2 YFSETQ. V trimming: 2 bases; J trimming: 4 bases; junction bases outside the gene matches: 0. CDR3 bases: TGCGCCAGCAGCTTACAGGGGTACGAGCAGTACTTC. Its protein is CASSLQGYEQYF.

The chain combines TRBV13 with TRBJ2-1; 8 bases are a match to TRBD2. This CDR3 has 17 amino acids. Trimming at V came to 0 bases and at J to 0 bases, leaving 4 bases not matched to a gene. In germline, CDR1 is PRHDT, CDR2 FYEKMQ (reference sequence). This chain's CDR3 is CASSLGVSGVSYNEQFF. CDR3 nucleotides: TGTGCCAGCAGCTTAGGGGTTAGCGGGGTCTCCTACAATGAGCAGTTCTTC.

This clone was recorded once. This chain links TRBV2 with TRBJ1-2; D gene ambiguous. There are 15 residues in the CDR3. V shed 3 bases and J shed 1 base, with 12 bases lying between them. From germline, CDR1 is SNHLY and CDR2 FYNNEI. CDR3 protein: CASSEYRPGNYGYTF. In nucleotides, the CDR3 is TGTGCCAGCAGTGAGTACCGTCCGGGTAACTATGGCTACACCTTC.

The J gene is TRBJ2-7, the V gene TRBV19; 14 bases are a match to TRBD2. The CDR3 sequence is 16 residues long. V shed 6 bases, J shed 2 bases, and the junction held 6 bases outside the gene matches. Germline V gives CDR1 LNHDA, CDR2 SQIVND (reference sequence). DNA for the CDR3: TGTGCCAGTAGGACTAGCGGGAGGGCCGGGACCTACGAGCAGTACTTC. Residues: CASRTSGRAGTYEQYF.

V is TRBV11-2 and J is TRBJ2-1; 8 positions agree with TRBD2. Trimming took 0 bases from V and 2 from J; bases not matched to a gene: 3. The CDR3 totals 16 residues. Germline CDR1 and CDR2: SGHAT and FQNNGV. The CDR3 sequence is CASSLELAETYNEQFF. As DNA, the CDR3 is TGTGCCAGCAGCTTAGAACTAGCGGAGACCTACAATGAGCAGTTCTTC.

This chain links TRBV21-1 with TRBJ1-5. TRBV21-1 is a pseudogene segment. There are 20 residues in the CDR3. The CDR3 bases are TGTGCCAGCAGCAAAAAGGGGGGTATGACGGGGGGTTATAGCAATCAGCCCCAGCATTTT. Translation gives CASSKKGGMTGGYSNQPQHF.